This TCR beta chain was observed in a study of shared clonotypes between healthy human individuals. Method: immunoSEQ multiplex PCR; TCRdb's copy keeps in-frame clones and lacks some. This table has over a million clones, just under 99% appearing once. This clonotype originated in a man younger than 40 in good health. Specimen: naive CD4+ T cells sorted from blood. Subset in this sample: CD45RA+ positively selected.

The CDR3 region is CASSSGLVPGNEQFF. The CDR3 DNA sequence: TGTGCCAGCAGCTCGGGACTAGTACCGGGAAATGAGCAGTTCTTC. This chain uses TRBV7-7 with TRBJ2-1, with 8 bases that match TRBD2. There are 15 residues in the CDR3. CDR1 is SSHAT, CDR2 FNYEAQ, per germline (reference sequence). With V trimmed by 4 bases and J by 7 bases, 9 bases remained unmatched. Drawing the rest from reference TRBV7-7 and TRBJ2-1, the complete variable domain is GAGVSQSPRYKVTKRGQDVTLRCDPISSHATLYWYQQALGQGPEFLTYFNYEAQPDKSGLPSDRFSAERPEGSISTLTIQRTEQRDSAMYRCASSSGLVPGNEQFFGPGTRLTVL.